This is a list of T cell receptor beta chains from one sample in a study of blood T cell repertoires in COVID-19. Using immunoSEQ multiplex PCR, the repertoire was profiled, and TCRdb retains in-frame clones only, with some absent. This table holds 270,000 or so clones, around 84% found once. Sequencing input: peripheral blood. The source is a human donor with COVID-19, enrolled during active disease. The donor label of this sample is uncertain. CDR3s include the opening cysteine and the closing phenylalanine or tryptophan. Fields, in order: J gene, V gene, CDR3 protein.

J: TRBJ2-7; V: TRBV30; CDR3: CAWRTSGSTYEQYF
J: TRBJ1-2; V: TRBV29-1; CDR3: CSVASYGYTF
J: TRBJ1-1; V: TRBV6-5; CDR3: CASRPGATQGEAFF
J: TRBJ1-6; V: TRBV5-5; CDR3: CASSLQITGVGSPLHF
J: TRBJ2-3; V: TRBV6-1; CDR3: CASSRLAGGTDTQYF
J: TRBJ1-2; V: TRBV12-3/TRBV12-4; CDR3: CASSYTGYGYTF
J: TRBJ2-5; V: TRBV9; CDR3: CASSSPSASGRVRETQYF
J: TRBJ2-1; V: TRBV9; CDR3: CASSVDGGEQFF
J: TRBJ2-7; V: TRBV6-2/TRBV6-3; CDR3: CASSYSSSDSPSYEQYF
J: TRBJ1-1; V: TRBV5-4; CDR3: CASSLVMGQGAAFF
J: TRBJ1-2; V: TRBV30; CDR3: CAWSVLTGYTF
J: TRBJ2-3; V: TRBV3-1/TRBV3-2; CDR3: CASSQSSDTQYF
J: TRBJ2-2; V: TRBV19; CDR3: CASRGGGDWGTGELFF
J: TRBJ2-1; V: TRBV7-9; CDR3: CASSPRTSGADNEQFF
J: TRBJ1-5; V: TRBV19; CDR3: CASSTDRTGREPQHF
J: TRBJ1-5; V: TRBV28; CDR3: CASSEQGEDQPQHF
J: TRBJ2-3; V: TRBV28; CDR3: CASSLNGLSTDTQYF
J: TRBJ2-3; V: TRBV28; CDR3: CASSLRADTQYF
J: TRBJ2-2; V: TRBV5-6; CDR3: CASSLGLTGELFF
J: TRBJ2-1; V: TRBV19; CDR3: CASSIVTSGANEQFF
J: TRBJ1-4; V: TRBV18; CDR3: CASSQNRGPNEKLFF
J: TRBJ1-6; V: TRBV27; CDR3: CASSATGWNSPLHF
J: TRBJ2-7; V: TRBV19; CDR3: CASGSEIAGGPQYF
J: TRBJ2-7; V: TRBV6-5; CDR3: CASRRDEQYF
J: TRBJ2-7; V: TRBV21-1; CDR3: CASSKGEHRTYEQYF
J: TRBJ2-7; V: TRBV18; CDR3: CASSGKRAELTYEQYF
J: TRBJ1-6; V: TRBV11-2; CDR3: CASSRTGQTYNSPLHF
J: TRBJ2-4; V: TRBV11-3; CDR3: CASSSGQKNIQYF
J: TRBJ2-1; V: TRBV7-8; CDR3: CASSSRYSGRASEQFF
J: TRBJ2-2; V: TRBV11-2; CDR3: CASSLELNTGELFF
J: TRBJ2-7; V: TRBV28; CDR3: CASSLYHGGAMEQYF
J: TRBJ2-1; V: TRBV18; CDR3: CASSPGLAGGRYNEQFF
J: TRBJ2-7; V: TRBV11-2; CDR3: CASSLEVLAGVYEQYF
J: TRBJ2-7; V: TRBV28; CDR3: CASSFETGTSAF
J: TRBJ2-1; V: TRBV7-2; CDR3: CASSFSGRAHEQFF
J: TRBJ2-3; V: TRBV19; CDR3: CASTAGDSTDTQYF
J: TRBJ1-6; V: TRBV5-4; CDR3: CASSLEPILDSPLHF
J: TRBJ2-7; V: TRBV5-1; CDR3: CASSLEAGSGLGSYEQYF
J: TRBJ2-5; V: TRBV2; CDR3: CASSEERQETQYF
J: TRBJ2-1; V: TRBV7-2; CDR3: CASSLGQGEDEQFF
J: TRBJ2-6; V: TRBV6-4; CDR3: CASSASAGALSSGANVLTF
J: TRBJ1-6; V: TRBV5-1; CDR3: CASSLRQNNSPLHF
J: TRBJ1-2; V: TRBV11-2; CDR3: CASSIGREMGGYTF
J: TRBJ1-4; V: TRBV11-2; CDR3: CASSSTGWSTNEKLFF
J: TRBJ2-2; V: TRBV10-2; CDR3: CASSESRDRGTGELFF
J: TRBJ1-2; V: TRBV6-1; CDR3: CASSEWGRGAGGYTF
J: TRBJ2-7; V: TRBV14; CDR3: CASSGGASYEQYF
J: TRBJ2-5; V: TRBV11-2; CDR3: CASDNPPGETQYF
J: TRBJ1-1; V: TRBV28; CDR3: CASSSNTEAFF
J: TRBJ2-1; V: TRBV19; CDR3: CASTGTSGPNEQFF
J: TRBJ1-6; V: TRBV18; CDR3: CASSPAGSGSPLHF
J: TRBJ2-5; V: TRBV5-1; CDR3: CASSPELQGQETQYF
J: TRBJ1-6; V: TRBV2; CDR3: CASRARDSGNSPLHF
J: TRBJ2-3; V: TRBV4-1; CDR3: CASSQEQSTDTQYF
J: TRBJ2-7; V: TRBV7-2; CDR3: CASSFSSSPGYEQYF
J: TRBJ2-3; V: TRBV4-2; CDR3: CASSKTSGRAGFTDTQYF
J: TRBJ1-1; V: TRBV7-2; CDR3: CASSWDRGVETEAFF